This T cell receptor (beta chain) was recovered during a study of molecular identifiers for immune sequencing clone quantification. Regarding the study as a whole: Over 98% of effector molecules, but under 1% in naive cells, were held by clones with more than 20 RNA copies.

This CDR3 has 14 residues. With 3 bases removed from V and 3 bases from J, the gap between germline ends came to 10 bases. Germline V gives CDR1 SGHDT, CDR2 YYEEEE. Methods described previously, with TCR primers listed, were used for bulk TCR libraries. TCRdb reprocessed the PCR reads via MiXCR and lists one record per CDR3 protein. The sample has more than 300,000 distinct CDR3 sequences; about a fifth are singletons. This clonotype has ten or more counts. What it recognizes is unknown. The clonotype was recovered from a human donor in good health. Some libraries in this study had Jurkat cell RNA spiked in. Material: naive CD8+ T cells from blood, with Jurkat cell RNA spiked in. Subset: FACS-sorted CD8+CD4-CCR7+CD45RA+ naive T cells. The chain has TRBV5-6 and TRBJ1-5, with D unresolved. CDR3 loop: CASSSFTHNQPQHF. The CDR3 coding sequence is TGTGCCAGCAGCTCCTTCACCCACAATCAGCCCCAGCATTTT.